The clone carrying this TCR beta chain was detected many times. Sample time point: newly diagnosed GD, antithyroid drugs for less than 3 months. RNA extracted from PBMCs served as the sequencing template. Library construction for TCR beta used iRepertoire HTBI primers and Arm-PCR of CDR3 regions. From the multiplex PCR reads, TCRdb called clonotypes with MiXCR, one entry per CDR3 protein. The repertoire holds under 500,000 distinct CDR3 sequences, with about 15% as singletons. The sample originates from a study of regulatory T cells in long-lasting Graves disease. The data were also submitted as part of a second study, on T cells in Graves' hyperthyroidism and ophthalmopathy.

The material was peripheral blood mononuclear cells (PBMCs), obtained at new diagnosis, from a patient treated with antithyroid drugs. The clonotype comes from a woman in her 30s with Graves disease.

In DNA, the CDR3 is TGTGCCAGCACGCCAACCGGGTTGGGGAGGGAGACCCAGTACTTC. Encoded protein: CASTPTGLGRETQYF. The chain employs TRBV28 and TRBJ2-5; weak D call: TRBD2 (6 bases). The ends were cut back, 7 bases at V and 5 bases at J, with 20 bases in the middle. The CDR3 contains 15 residues. Germline V lookup: CDR1 MDHEN, CDR2 SYDVKM.